This T cell receptor (beta chain) was sequenced for a study of shared clonotypes between healthy human individuals. As originally analysed: ImmunoSEQ only sent back junction sequences with no quality scores, so filtering was done differently. The repertoire was sequenced with immunoSEQ multiplex PCR; TCRdb's copy has only in-frame clones and lacks some. For V, J and clone size, that table is used; D and trimming come from the DNA. The profile shows about 520,000 clones, about 96% of them singletons. CDR3 length equals 15 residues. J lost 1 base, V lost 8 bases, and 11 bases had no gene match. Sequenced material: naive CD4+ T cells sorted from blood. The subset here: CD45RA+ positively selected. This sequence joins TRBV23-1 and TRBJ2-7, with 7 bases aligning to TRBD1. TRBV23-1 is an open reading frame whose function is uncertain. The origin of this receptor is a woman younger than 45 in good health. CDR3 sequence (DNA): TGCGCCAGCCGACCTATAAGGGACAGATCCTACGAGCAGTACTTC. This encodes CASRPIRDRSYEQYF.